Below, 32 T cell receptor beta chains from the same sample are listed, as sequenced in a study of T-cell memory formation after mild COVID-19. TCRdb redid the calling of the 5' RACE reads with MiXCR, one entry per CDR3 protein. The sample holds approximately 250,000 distinct CDR3 sequences, over 15% seen once. Sequencing was carried out using PBMCs or a T cell subset sorted from them (not recorded which). The receptors derive from a man between 18 and 35 years old who had mild COVID-19 (a few samples of this study predate the infection). Cell type and time point are not known.

The rearrangement joins TRBV7-6 to TRBJ2-3; 9 bases match TRBD2. V was pared by 5 bases and J by 3 bases, with 6 bases of the junction left unmatched. Looked up from germline, CDR1 is SGHVS and CDR2 is FNYEAQ. CDR3 length equals 15 residues. This CDR3 reads CASSGQAGGTDTQYF. CDR3 DNA: TGTGCCAGCAGCGGACAAGCGGGGGGAACAGATACGCAGTATTTT. The full variable domain, completed using reference TRBV7-6 and TRBJ2-3, is GAGVSQSPRYKVTKRGQDVALRCDPISGHVSLYWYRQALGQGPEFLTYFNYEAQQDKSGLPNDRFSAERPEGSISTLTIQRTEQRDSAMYRCASSGQAGGTDTQYFGPGTRLTVL.

This clonotype was observed a handful of times. V usage is TRBV20-1 and J usage is TRBJ1-1; 9 bases map to TRBD1. CDR3 length: 14 residues. The V segment lost 4 bases and the J segment 5 bases; nucleotides outside the gene matches: 8. From germline, CDR1 is DFQATT and CDR2 SNEGSKA (reference sequence). The CDR3 reads CSAKLTGGGTEAFF. As DNA, the CDR3 is TGCAGTGCTAAATTAACAGGGGGCGGAACTGAAGCTTTCTTT.

In its sample, this clonotype was seen a few times. J is TRBJ1-1 and V is TRBV29-1; tentative D call: TRBD1 (6 bases). CDR3 length equals 12 residues. The germline gives CDR1 SQVTM, CDR2 ANQGSEA. Trimming removed 4 bases at V and 4 bases at J, with 10 bases between. CDR3 nucleotides: TGCAGCGTTGGAAAGGGGGGCACTGAAGCTTTCTTT. This encodes CSVGKGGTEAFF.

The chain couples TRBV20-1 to TRBJ1-5, with 7 positions matching TRBD1. The CDR3 contains 13 residues. Germline values: CDR1 DFQATT, CDR2 SNEGSKA (reference sequence). J lost 6 bases, V lost 5 bases, and 7 bases had no gene match. The CDR3 DNA reads TGCAGTGCTGCGAGGGGGCTAGTTCAGCCCCAGCATTTT. Translating it yields CSAARGLVQPQHF.

V and J are TRBV4-1 and TRBJ1-2; 7 bases agree with TRBD1. Germline assignment: CDR1 MGHRA and CDR2 YSYEKL. This CDR3 comprises 16 residues. V lost 4 bases to trimming and J lost 7 bases; unmatched junction nucleotides: 15. This chain's CDR3 is CASSRGTGEKLGGYTF. CDR3 nucleotide sequence: TGCGCCAGCAGCCGCGGAACAGGGGAGAAGCTAGGTGGCTACACCTTC.

This clonotype was found many times. The V call is TRBV7-9, the J call TRBJ1-3, with 8 nucleotides matching TRBD1. The germline gives CDR1 SEHNR, CDR2 FQNEAQ (reference sequence). The V gene end was trimmed by 5 bases and the J gene end by 0 bases; junction bases not matched to a gene: 0. This CDR3 is built from 14 residues. CDR3 coding DNA: TGTGCCAGCAGCACAGGGGGCTCTGGAAACACCATATATTTT. It codes for CASSTGGSGNTIYF.

This clonotype was recorded a few times. The rearrangement joins TRBV5-1 to TRBJ1-1; D is uncertain. The CDR3 loop spans 15 amino acids. The germline V gene has CDR1 SGHRS and CDR2 YFSETQ. V lost 3 bases and J lost 1, with 13 bases in between. The DNA of the CDR3 is TGCGCCAGCAGCTGGGTGTGGGGTCGGAACACTGAAGCTTTCTTT. It encodes CASSWVWGRNTEAFF.

This clonotype was seen only a few times. J is TRBJ2-5 and V is TRBV7-2, with D possibly matching TRBD2 (5 bases). CDR1 and CDR2 from the germline V gene are SGHTA and FQGNSA. CDR3 length: 14 residues. The V gene lost 4 bases and the J gene lost 4 bases, with 13 bases spanning the gap. The CDR3 nucleotides read TGTGCCAGCAGCTCGCCTTCACGGGGAGAGACCCAGTACTTC. This translates into CASSSPSRGETQYF.

This clonotype has at least ten counts. The rearrangement uses TRBV7-3 and TRBJ2-3; no reliable D call. V lost 1 base, J lost 6 bases, and 5 bases lay in between. The CDR3 has 12 residues. Per germline, CDR1 SGHTA and CDR2 FQGTGA. The CDR3 is CASSLSPDTQYF. CDR3 coding DNA: TGTGCCAGCAGCTTAAGCCCGGATACGCAGTATTTT.

This clonotype was counted a few times. The V gene is TRBV7-9, the J gene TRBJ1-2; D not resolved. V gave up 5 bases and J gave up 7 bases, with 20 bases separating them. Germline V gene sequence: CDR1 SEHNR, CDR2 FQNEAQ (reference sequence). This CDR3 has 15 amino acids. The CDR3: CASSAVQRFVAGYTF. CDR3 nucleotides: TGTGCCAGCAGCGCGGTTCAAAGGTTTGTGGCTGGCTACACCTTC.

The rearrangement uses TRBV6-5 and TRBJ1-1; no firm D call. Germline loops: CDR1 MNHEY, CDR2 SVGAGI. This CDR3 region has 13 residues. Trimming left V 3 bases short and J 1 base short, with 6 bases between. CDR3 region: CASSYDWNTEAFF. The CDR3 DNA is TGTGCCAGCAGTTATGACTGGAACACTGAAGCTTTCTTT.

The gene calls are TRBV24-1 and TRBJ2-2, with TRBD1 matching 9 bases. The germline gives CDR1 KGHDR, CDR2 SFDVKD. This CDR3 has 17 amino acids. With V trimmed by 3 bases and J by 4 bases, 8 bases remained unmatched. The CDR3 spells CATSDHPGQGLTGELFF. The DNA of the CDR3 is TGTGCCACCAGTGATCATCCGGGACAGGGACTCACCGGGGAGCTGTTTTTT.

The gene calls are TRBV29-1 and TRBJ1-1; 8 bases fit TRBD1. V was pared by 8 bases and J by 0 bases, with 8 bases of the junction left unmatched. Germline CDR1 is SQVTM and CDR2 is ANQGSEA. This CDR3 is 14 amino acids long. The CDR3 spells CSSSEGQVNTEAFF. For the CDR3, the DNA is TGCAGCTCGAGCGAGGGACAGGTGAACACTGAAGCTTTCTTT.

This clonotype was seen many times. The chain joins TRBV5-1 to TRBJ2-7; 7 bases map to TRBD2. With 7 bases clipped from V and 3 bases from J, the junction kept 4 bases outside the gene matches. This CDR3 spans 12 amino acids. Germline values: CDR1 SGHRS, CDR2 YFSETQ. CDR3 protein: CASASGDYEQYF. As DNA, the CDR3 is TGCGCCAGCGCAAGCGGGGACTACGAGCAGTACTTC. Variable domain in full (rest from reference TRBV5-1 and TRBJ2-7): KAGVTQTPRYLIKTRGQQVTLSCSPISGHRSVSWYQQTPGQGLQFLFEYFSETQRNKGNFPGRFSGRQFSNSRSEMNVSTLELGDSALYLCASASGDYEQYFGPGTRLTVT.

This clonotype was seen more than once but under ten times. The rearrangement links TRBV6-6 to TRBJ2-5, with a weak D call TRBD1 (6 bases). The length of the CDR3 is 13 residues. V was clipped by 7 bases and J by 4 bases, with 13 bases between them. Per germline, CDR1 MNHNY and CDR2 SVGAGI (reference sequence). The CDR3 nucleotides are TGTGCCAGCACCCGGACAGATCGAGAGACCCAGTACTTC. This sequence encodes CASTRTDRETQYF.

The V call is TRBV6-2 or TRBV6-3, the J call TRBJ2-3; D ambiguous. Trimming left V 4 bases short and J 0 bases short, with 8 bases between. CDR1 and CDR2 (germline): MNHEY, SVGEGT. CDR3 length: 14 residues. CDR3 amino acids: CASSSRTSTDTQYF. CDR3 nucleotides: TGTGCCAGCAGTTCTCGAACTAGCACAGATACGCAGTATTTT.

This clonotype was seen a handful of times. This chain uses TRBV6-5 with TRBJ2-7; D unresolved. From germline, CDR1 is MNHEY and CDR2 SVGAGI. V was trimmed by 2 bases and J by 3 bases, leaving 11 bases between them. This CDR3 is built from 14 residues. The CDR3 bases are TGTGCCAGCAGTTACGGTCTAGTGAACTACGAGCAGTACTTC. This codes for CASSYGLVNYEQYF.

This clonotype was recorded a few times. The chain is built from TRBV28 and TRBJ2-3; TRBD2 aligns across 12 bases. After removal of 0 bases from V and 5 bases from J, the junction contained 0 bases not matched to a gene. Germline loops: CDR1 MDHEN, CDR2 SYDVKM. This CDR3 spans 15 amino acids. CDR3 bases: TGTGCCAGCAGTTTATGGACTAGCGGGGGAGATACGCAGTATTTT. Protein sequence: CASSLWTSGGDTQYF.

This clonotype was recorded many times. The V gene is TRBV6-2 or TRBV6-3, the J gene TRBJ2-5; D not resolved. The CDR3 sequence is 10 residues long. Looked up from germline, CDR1 is MNHEY and CDR2 is SVGEGT. Trimming shortened V by 8 bases and J by 5 bases, and 6 bases separated the two germline ends. The CDR3 reads CASEGETQYF. The DNA of the CDR3 is TGTGCCAGCGAAGGGGAGACCCAGTACTTC.

The chain is built from TRBV20-1 and TRBJ2-7, with TRBD2 identical over 11 bases. Germline-derived CDR1 and CDR2 are DFQATT and SNEGSKA (reference sequence). J was trimmed by 3 bases and V by 6 bases; bases with no gene match: 4. The CDR3 totals 13 residues. The CDR3 region is CSARLAGIYEQYV. CDR3 DNA: TGCAGTGCGCGACTAGCGGGGATCTACGAGCAGTACGTC.

The V and J genes are TRBV4-3 and TRBJ1-3; D remains unclear. CDR3 length equals 14 residues. The V gene lost 0 bases and the J gene lost 4 bases, with 7 bases spanning the gap. The germline gives CDR1 LGHNA, CDR2 YSLEER. The CDR3 coding sequence is TGCGCCAGCAGCCAAGATGGGTTAGGAAACACCATATATTTT. This sequence encodes CASSQDGLGNTIYF.

The rearrangement links TRBV6-4 to TRBJ1-5; 7 nucleotides line up with TRBD1. This CDR3 region has 16 residues. The V gene's germline CDR1 is MRHNA and CDR2 SNTAGT. The trim removed 2 bases at V and 5 bases at J, leaving 9 bases unmatched. CDR3 in DNA: TGTGCCAGCAGTGACCCCGGGACAGTAGGAGATCAGCCCCAGCATTTT. Its protein product is CASSDPGTVGDQPQHF.

The rearrangement joins TRBV5-1 to TRBJ2-5, with D possibly matching TRBD2 (5 bases). The germline gives CDR1 SGHRS, CDR2 YFSETQ. Trimming removed 2 bases from V and 5 bases from J, with 16 bases in between. This CDR3 has 15 amino acids. In DNA, the CDR3 is TGCGCCAGCAGCTTCCTCAGGTCCACTAGGGAGACCCAGTACTTC. Its protein product is CASSFLRSTRETQYF.

Concerning this clonotype: This may be a read error: a much more frequent sequence differs by one nucleotide. J is TRBJ2-5 and V is TRBV2; 8 bases align to TRBD2. CDR3 length equals 14 residues. Germline CDR1 reads SNHLY; CDR2 reads FYNNEI. The CDR3 bases are TGTGCCAGCAGTGGGAACGGGGGGGAAGAGACCAAGTACTTC. Translation gives CASSGNGGEETKYF.

The V gene is TRBV6-6, the J gene TRBJ2-2, with a weak D call TRBD2 (6 bases). Germline values: CDR1 MNHNY, CDR2 SVGAGI (reference sequence). The germline V and J ends were trimmed by 6 bases and 9 bases, with 23 bases remaining between them. This CDR3 contains 16 residues. CDR3 sequence (DNA): TGTGCCAGCAGGCTTCCAACCAATAGGGGACTCCGGGAGCTGTTTTTT. Translation gives CASRLPTNRGLRELFF.

This clonotype was observed a handful of times. The chain joins TRBV4-3 to TRBJ1-5; no reliable D call. V gave up 1 base and J gave up 1 base, with 17 bases separating them. Germline V gene data show CDR1 as LGHNA and CDR2 as YSLEER. This CDR3 has 18 amino acids. In nucleotides, the CDR3 is TGCGCCAGCAGCCAAGTTGGACCGCCCCGTGGAAGCAATCAGCCCCAGCATTTT. This gives the protein CASSQVGPPRGSNQPQHF.

The chain is built from TRBV15 and TRBJ2-2; no definite D call. The germline CDR1 and CDR2 sequences are LNHNV and YYDKDF (reference sequence). The CDR3 totals 13 residues. The V and J ends lost 0 bases and 5 bases respectively, with 4 bases between them. CDR3 DNA sequence: TGTGCCACCAGCAGAGATCGAACCGGGGAGCTGTTTTTT. Its protein product is CATSRDRTGELFF.

This clonotype has only a few counts. V is TRBV20-1 and J is TRBJ2-7; D might be TRBD2 (6 bases). V was trimmed by 1 base and J by 5 bases, leaving 18 bases between them. Germline V gene lookup returns CDR1 DFQATT and CDR2 SNEGSKA (reference sequence). CDR3 length: 15 amino acids. DNA of the CDR3: TGCAGTGCTAGAGGTACCTTGGGCCAGCGGGACGAGCAGTACTTC. Translation gives CSARGTLGQRDEQYF.

V gene TRBV2 combines with J gene TRBJ1-2, with D uncertain. This CDR3 comprises 14 residues. The germline V and J ends were trimmed by 2 bases and 5 bases, with 12 bases remaining between them. Germline CDR1 is SNHLY and CDR2 is FYNNEI. CDR3 in amino acids: CASSESSVRYGYTF. The CDR3 DNA sequence: TGTGCCAGCAGTGAATCTTCGGTTCGATATGGCTACACCTTC.

The chain's CDR3 is CASSLTLPGQGSYNEQFF. The CDR3 region has the DNA TGTGCCAGCAGCTTAACCCTTCCTGGGCAAGGTTCCTACAATGAGCAGTTCTTC. The chain uses TRBV7-3 and TRBJ2-1; D not certain. This CDR3 contains 18 residues. Trimming left V 0 bases short and J 1 base short, with 16 bases between. Looked up from germline, CDR1 is SGHTA and CDR2 is FQGTGA.

This clonotype was seen only a few times. The J gene is TRBJ2-7, the V gene TRBV5-1; possibly TRBD2 for D (6 bases). The CDR3 runs 13 residues. Between the trimmed V and J ends, which lost 2 bases and 3 bases, there was a span of 9 bases. Germline values: CDR1 SGHRS, CDR2 YFSETQ. CDR3 sequence: CASSFGDFYEQYF. The DNA for the CDR3 is TGCGCCAGCAGCTTCGGGGACTTCTACGAGCAGTACTTC. Supplemented by reference TRBV5-1 and TRBJ2-7, the full variable domain reads KAGVTQTPRYLIKTRGQQVTLSCSPISGHRSVSWYQQTPGQGLQFLFEYFSETQRNKGNFPGRFSGRQFSNSRSEMNVSTLELGDSALYLCASSFGDFYEQYFGPGTRLTVT.

This clonotype was counted ten times or more. The rearrangement joins TRBV5-1 to TRBJ2-5; no definite D call. The CDR3 is made up of 13 amino acids. Per germline, CDR1 SGHRS and CDR2 YFSETQ. Trimming took off 0 bases at V and 3 bases at J, with 6 bases between the two ends. CDR3 bases: TGCGCCAGCAGCTTGGTTAGGGAAGAGACCCAGTACTTC. It codes for CASSLVREETQYF.